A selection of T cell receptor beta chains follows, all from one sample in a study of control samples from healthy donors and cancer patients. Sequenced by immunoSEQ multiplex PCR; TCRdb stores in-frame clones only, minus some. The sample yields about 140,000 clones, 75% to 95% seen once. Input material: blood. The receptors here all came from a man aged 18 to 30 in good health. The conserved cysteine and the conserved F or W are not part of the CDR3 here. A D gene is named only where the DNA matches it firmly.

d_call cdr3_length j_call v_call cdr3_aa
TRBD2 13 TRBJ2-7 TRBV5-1 ASSLGSSGTYEQY
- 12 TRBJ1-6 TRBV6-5 ASSRSGRNSPLH
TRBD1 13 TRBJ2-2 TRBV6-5 ASSSGTASTGELF
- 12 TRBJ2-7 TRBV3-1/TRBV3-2 ASSQDAGIYEQY
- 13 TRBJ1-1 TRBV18 ASSPPIQPGTEAF
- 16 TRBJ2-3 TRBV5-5 ASSFPGEGSPFTDTQY
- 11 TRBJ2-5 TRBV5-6 ASSLIRGETQY
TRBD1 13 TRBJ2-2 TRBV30 AWSVGQGRDGELF
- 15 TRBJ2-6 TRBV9 ASSERAGVSGANVLT
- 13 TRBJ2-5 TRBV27 ASSSSGKRQETQY